These T cell receptor beta chains were read from a single sample in a study of low-dose radiotherapy and immunotherapy resistance in tumors. TCRdb used MiXCR to reprocess the reads, holding one entry per CDR3 protein. The sample consists of roughly 100,000 distinct CDR3 sequences, around 20% of them appearing once. The source was PBMCs, collected after low-dose radiotherapy plus immunotherapy. Source of these receptors: a male donor with prostate cancer. CDR3s leave out the opening cysteine and the closing phenylalanine or tryptophan.

v_gene	j_gene	CDR3aa
TRBV11-1	TRBJ2-1	ASTLSPGQGHNEQF
TRBV12-3/TRBV12-4	TRBJ1-1	ASSLAGKAF
TRBV5-1	TRBJ2-3	ASSFATATFSTDTQY
TRBV7-9	TRBJ2-5	ASSLLGAGTNFGTQY
TRBV7-2	TRBJ2-1	ASSSSGGVYNEQF
TRBV14	TRBJ1-3	ASSQDRGYSGNTIY
TRBV11-2	TRBJ1-1	ASSPAGTMNTEAF
TRBV5-4	TRBJ2-7	ASSLLTLSGGANEQY
TRBV5-1	TRBJ1-5	ASSLEGGDQPQH
TRBV20-1	TRBJ2-7	SALDRALSYEQY
TRBV10-3	TRBJ2-7	AIKEGPMSSYEQY
TRBV18	TRBJ1-1	ASSPGGGHTEAF
TRBV20-1	TRBJ1-5	SARDSTSNQPQH
TRBV13	TRBJ2-3	ASSLPALGDLMTDTQY
TRBV28	TRBJ1-2	ASSQDPNYGYT
TRBV7-6	TRBJ2-3	ASSLAGGLSTDTQY
TRBV2	TRBJ2-2	ASGGQGWKAGELF
TRBV6-6	TRBJ2-4	ASSKDRAGVGVAKNIQY
TRBV28	TRBJ2-5	ASTTTLSGRVETQY
TRBV7-8	TRBJ2-7	ASSLEEYEQY
TRBV7-3	TRBJ2-1	ASSLDRDNEQF
TRBV5-3	TRBJ2-3	ASSKAGDGTDTQY
TRBV5-4	TRBJ2-2	ASSLARAGGLQLF
TRBV10-2	TRBJ1-2	ASSESRWVGYT
TRBV5-1	TRBJ2-3	ASVSDTNTDTQY
TRBV3-1	TRBJ1-4	ASSQGDLTGGKLF